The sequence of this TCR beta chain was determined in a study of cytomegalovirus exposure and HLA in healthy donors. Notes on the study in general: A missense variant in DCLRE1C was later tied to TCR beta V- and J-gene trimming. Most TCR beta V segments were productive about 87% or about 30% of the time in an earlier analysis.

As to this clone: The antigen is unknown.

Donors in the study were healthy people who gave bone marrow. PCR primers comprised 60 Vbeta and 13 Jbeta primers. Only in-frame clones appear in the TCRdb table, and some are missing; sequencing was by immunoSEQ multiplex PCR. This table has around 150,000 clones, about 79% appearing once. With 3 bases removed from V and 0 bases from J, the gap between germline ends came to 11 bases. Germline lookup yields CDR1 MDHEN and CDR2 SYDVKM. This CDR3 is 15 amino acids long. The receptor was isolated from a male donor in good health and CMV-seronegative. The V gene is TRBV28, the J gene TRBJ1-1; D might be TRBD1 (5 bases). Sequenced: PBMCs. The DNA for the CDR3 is TGTGCCAGCAGTTTCACTGACAGCGTGAACACTGAAGCTTTCTTT. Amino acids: CASSFTDSVNTEAFF.